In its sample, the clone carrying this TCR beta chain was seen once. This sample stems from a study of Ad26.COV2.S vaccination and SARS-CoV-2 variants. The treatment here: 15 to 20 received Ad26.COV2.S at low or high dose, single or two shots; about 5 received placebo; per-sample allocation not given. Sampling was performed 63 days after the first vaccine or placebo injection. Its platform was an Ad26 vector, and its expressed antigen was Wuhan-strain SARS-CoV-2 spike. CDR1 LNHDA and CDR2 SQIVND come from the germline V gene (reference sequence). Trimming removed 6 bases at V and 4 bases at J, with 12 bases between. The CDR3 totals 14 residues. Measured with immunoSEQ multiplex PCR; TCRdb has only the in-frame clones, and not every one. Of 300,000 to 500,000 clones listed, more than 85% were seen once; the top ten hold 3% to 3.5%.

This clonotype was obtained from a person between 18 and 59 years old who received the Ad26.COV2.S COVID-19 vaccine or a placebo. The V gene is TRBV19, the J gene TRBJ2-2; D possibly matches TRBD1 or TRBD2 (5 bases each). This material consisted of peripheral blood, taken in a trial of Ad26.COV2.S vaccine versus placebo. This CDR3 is CASRRDGGTGELFF. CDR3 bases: TGTGCCAGTAGGAGGGACGGAGGCACCGGGGAGCTGTTTTTT.